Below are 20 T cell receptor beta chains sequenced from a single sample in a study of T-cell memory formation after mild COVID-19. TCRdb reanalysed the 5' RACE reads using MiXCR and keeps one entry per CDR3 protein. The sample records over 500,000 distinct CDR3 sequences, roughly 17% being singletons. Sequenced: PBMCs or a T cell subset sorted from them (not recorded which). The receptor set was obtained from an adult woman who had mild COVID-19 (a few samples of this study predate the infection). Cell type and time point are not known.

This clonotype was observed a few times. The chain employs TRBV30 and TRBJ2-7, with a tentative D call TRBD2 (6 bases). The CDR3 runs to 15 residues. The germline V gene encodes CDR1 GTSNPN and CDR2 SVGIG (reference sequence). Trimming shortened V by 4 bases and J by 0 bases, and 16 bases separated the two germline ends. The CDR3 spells CAWIGKGSGSYEQYF. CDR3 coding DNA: TGTGCCTGGATCGGTAAGGGTAGCGGCTCCTACGAGCAGTACTTC.

The CDR3 bases are TGCAGTGCTAGATCGGGTCCTGAAGCTTTCTTT. This codes for CSARSGPEAFF. The chain uses TRBV20-1 and TRBJ1-1; the D is unclear. Germline V lookup: CDR1 DFQATT, CDR2 SNEGSKA (reference sequence). The CDR3 totals 11 residues. V lost 2 bases and J 6 bases, leaving 7 bases between the germline ends.

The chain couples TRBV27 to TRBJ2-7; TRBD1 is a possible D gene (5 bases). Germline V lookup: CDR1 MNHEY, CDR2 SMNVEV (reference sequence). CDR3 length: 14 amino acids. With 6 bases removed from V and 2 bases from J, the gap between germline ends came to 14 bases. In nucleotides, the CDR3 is TGTGCCAGCAGCAGTCTAGGGGTCCCCTACGAGCAGTACTTC. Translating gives CASSSLGVPYEQYF.

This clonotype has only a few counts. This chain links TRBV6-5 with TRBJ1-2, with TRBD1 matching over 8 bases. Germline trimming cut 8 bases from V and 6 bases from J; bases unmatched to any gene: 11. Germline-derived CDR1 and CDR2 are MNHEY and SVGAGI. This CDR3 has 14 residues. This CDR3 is CASARTGTGDGYTF. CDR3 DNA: TGTGCCAGCGCACGGACAGGGACTGGTGATGGCTACACCTTC.

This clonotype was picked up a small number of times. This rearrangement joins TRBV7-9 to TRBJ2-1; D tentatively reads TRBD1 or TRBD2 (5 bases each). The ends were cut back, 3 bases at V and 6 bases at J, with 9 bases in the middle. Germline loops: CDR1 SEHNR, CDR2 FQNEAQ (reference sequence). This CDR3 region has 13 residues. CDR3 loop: CASSFGGTNEQFF. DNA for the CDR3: TGTGCCAGCAGCTTTGGTGGGACCAATGAGCAGTTCTTC.

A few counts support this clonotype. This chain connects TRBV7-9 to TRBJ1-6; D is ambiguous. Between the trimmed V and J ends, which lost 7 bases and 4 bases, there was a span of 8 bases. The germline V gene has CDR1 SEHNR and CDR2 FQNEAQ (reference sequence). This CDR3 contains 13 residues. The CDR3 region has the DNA TGTGCCAGCACCGAGGGATATAATTCACCCCTCCACTTT. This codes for CASTEGYNSPLHF.

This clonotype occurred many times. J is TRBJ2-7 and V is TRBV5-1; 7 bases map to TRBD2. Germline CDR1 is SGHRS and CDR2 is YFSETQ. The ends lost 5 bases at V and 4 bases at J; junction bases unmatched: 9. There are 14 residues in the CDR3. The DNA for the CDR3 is TGCGCCAGCAGTCAGGCGGGGGACCAATACGAGCAGTACTTC. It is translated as CASSQAGDQYEQYF.

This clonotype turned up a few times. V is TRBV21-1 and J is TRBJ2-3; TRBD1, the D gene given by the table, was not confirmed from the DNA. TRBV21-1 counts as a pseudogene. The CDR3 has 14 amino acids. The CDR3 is CARQATGDTDTQYF. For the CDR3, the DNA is TGTGCCAGGCAAGCGACAGGTGACACAGATACGCAGTATTTT.

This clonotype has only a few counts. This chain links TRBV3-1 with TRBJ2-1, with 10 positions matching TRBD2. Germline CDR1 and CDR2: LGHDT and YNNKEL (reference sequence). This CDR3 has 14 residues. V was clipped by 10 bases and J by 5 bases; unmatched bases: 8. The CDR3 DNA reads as TGTGCCACCGGCTTTAGCGGGAGGAACAATGAGCAGTTCTTC. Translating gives CATGFSGRNNEQFF.

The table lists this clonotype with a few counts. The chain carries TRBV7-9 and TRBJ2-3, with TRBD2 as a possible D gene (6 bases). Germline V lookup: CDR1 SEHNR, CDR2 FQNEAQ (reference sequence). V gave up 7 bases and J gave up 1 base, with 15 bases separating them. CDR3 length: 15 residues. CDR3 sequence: CASIFLASGTDTQYF. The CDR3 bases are TGTGCCAGCATCTTCTTGGCTAGCGGCACAGATACGCAGTATTTT.

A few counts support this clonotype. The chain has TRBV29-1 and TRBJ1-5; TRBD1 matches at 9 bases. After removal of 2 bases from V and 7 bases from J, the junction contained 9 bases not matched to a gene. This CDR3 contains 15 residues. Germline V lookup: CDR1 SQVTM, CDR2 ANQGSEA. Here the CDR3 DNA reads TGCAGCGTTGAACCCGACAGGGGGGGGAGACAGCCCCAGCATTTT. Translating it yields CSVEPDRGGRQPQHF.

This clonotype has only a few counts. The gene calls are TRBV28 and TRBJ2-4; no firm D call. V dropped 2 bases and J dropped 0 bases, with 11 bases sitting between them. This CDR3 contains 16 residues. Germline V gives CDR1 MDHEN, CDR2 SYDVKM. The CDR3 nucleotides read TGTGCCAGCAGTTTACGGGTGGATTTAGCCAAAAACATTCAGTACTTC. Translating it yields CASSLRVDLAKNIQYF.

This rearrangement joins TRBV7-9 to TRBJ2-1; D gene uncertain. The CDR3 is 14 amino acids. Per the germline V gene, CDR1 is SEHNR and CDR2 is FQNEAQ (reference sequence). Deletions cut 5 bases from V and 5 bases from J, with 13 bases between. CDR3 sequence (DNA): TGTGCCAGCAGCGTCCCCCCCGGCGACAATGAGCAGTTCTTC. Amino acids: CASSVPPGDNEQFF.

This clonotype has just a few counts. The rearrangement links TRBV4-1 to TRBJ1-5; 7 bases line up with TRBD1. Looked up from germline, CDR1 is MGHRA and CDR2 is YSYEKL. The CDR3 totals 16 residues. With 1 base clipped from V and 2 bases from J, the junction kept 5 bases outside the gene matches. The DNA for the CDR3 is TGCGCCAGCAGCCAAGTTCAGGGGGGTGGCAATCAGCCCCAGCATTTT. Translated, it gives CASSQVQGGGNQPQHF.

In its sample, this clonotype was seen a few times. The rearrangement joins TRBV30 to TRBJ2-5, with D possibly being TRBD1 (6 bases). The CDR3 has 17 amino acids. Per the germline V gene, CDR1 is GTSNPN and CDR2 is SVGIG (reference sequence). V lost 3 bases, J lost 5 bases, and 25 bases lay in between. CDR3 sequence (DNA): TGTGCCTGGAGCTTTGCGACCGGGACAAACCTGAGGGAGACCCAGTACTTC. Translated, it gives CAWSFATGTNLRETQYF.

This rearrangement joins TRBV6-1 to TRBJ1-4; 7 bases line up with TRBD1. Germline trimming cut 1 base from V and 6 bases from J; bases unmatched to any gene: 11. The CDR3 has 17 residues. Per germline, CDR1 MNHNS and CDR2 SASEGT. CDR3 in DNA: TGTGCCAGCAGTGAAGTCCTCTACAGGGGAACCCATGAAAAACTGTTTTTT. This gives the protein CASSEVLYRGTHEKLFF.

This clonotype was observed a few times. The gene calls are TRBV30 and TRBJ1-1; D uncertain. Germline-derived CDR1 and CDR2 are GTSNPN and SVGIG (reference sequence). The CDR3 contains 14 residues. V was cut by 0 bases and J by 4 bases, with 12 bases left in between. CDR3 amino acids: CAWSVGGTGTEAFF. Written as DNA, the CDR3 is TGTGCCTGGAGTGTAGGCGGCACGGGCACTGAAGCTTTCTTT.

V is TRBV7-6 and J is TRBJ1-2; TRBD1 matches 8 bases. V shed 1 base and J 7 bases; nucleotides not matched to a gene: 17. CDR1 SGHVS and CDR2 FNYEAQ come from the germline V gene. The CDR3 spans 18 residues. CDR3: CASSLVAGGAEATGGYTF. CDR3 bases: TGTGCCAGCAGCTTAGTTGCAGGGGGCGCAGAGGCCACCGGTGGCTACACCTTC.

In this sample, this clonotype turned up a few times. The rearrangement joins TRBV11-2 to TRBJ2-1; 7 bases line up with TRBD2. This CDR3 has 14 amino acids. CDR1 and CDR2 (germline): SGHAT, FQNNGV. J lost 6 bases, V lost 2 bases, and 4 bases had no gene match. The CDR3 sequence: CASSLLERGNEQFF. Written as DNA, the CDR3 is TGTGCCAGCAGCTTACTGGAGCGGGGCAATGAGCAGTTCTTC.

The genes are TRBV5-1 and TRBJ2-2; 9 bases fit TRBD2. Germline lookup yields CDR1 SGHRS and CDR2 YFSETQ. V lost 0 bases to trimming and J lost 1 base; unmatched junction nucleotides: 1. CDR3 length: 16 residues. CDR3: CASSLETSGNTGELFF. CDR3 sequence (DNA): TGCGCCAGCAGCTTGGAGACTAGCGGGAACACCGGGGAGCTGTTTTTT.